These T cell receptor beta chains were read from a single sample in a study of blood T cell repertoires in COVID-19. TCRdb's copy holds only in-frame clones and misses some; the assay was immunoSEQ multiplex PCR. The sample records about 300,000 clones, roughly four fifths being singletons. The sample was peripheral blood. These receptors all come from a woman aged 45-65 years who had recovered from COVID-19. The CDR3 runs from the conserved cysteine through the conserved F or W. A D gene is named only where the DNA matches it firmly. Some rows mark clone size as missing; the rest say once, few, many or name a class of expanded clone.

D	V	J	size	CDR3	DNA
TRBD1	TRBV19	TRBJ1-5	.	CASSRGQANSNQPQHF	TGTGCCAGTAGTAGAGGACAGGCGAATAGCAATCAGCCCCAGCATTTT
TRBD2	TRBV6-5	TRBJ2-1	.	CASSYQRGASDEQFF	TGTGCCAGCAGTTACCAGCGGGGGGCTTCGGATGAGCAGTTCTTC
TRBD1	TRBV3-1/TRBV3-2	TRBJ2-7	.	CASSHGQGAYEQYF	TGTGCCAGCAGCCACGGACAGGGGGCCTACGAGCAGTACTTC
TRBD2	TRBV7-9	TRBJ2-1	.	CASSFQAGGNDEQFF	TGTGCCAGCAGCTTTCAAGCGGGAGGGAATGATGAGCAGTTCTTC
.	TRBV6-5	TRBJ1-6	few	CASSPIRDSPLHF	TGTGCCAGCAGCCCCATTCGCGATTCACCCCTCCACTTT
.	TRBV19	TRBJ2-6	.	CASSIALDSSGANVLTF	TGTGCCAGTAGTATAGCCTTAGACAGCTCTGGGGCCAACGTCCTGACTTTC
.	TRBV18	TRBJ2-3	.	CASYRSLTGDTQYF	TGTGCCAGCTACCGGTCACTTACGGGGGATACGCAGTATTTT
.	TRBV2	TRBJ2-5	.	CASSERGRETQYF	TGTGCCAGCAGTGAAAGGGGCCGAGAGACCCAGTACTTC
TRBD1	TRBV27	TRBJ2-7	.	CASSLSSGTGSEQYF	TGTGCCAGCAGTTTAAGTTCCGGGACAGGGTCCGAGCAGTACTTC
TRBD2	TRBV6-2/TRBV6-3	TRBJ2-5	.	CASSPPGLARETQYF	TGTGCCAGCAGTCCCCCGGGACTAGCTCGTGAGACCCAGTACTTC
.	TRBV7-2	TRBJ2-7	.	CASSLYRVVGGLPTYEQYF	TGTGCCAGCAGCTTATATCGGGTTGTCGGCGGGCTACCCACCTACGAGCAGTACTTC
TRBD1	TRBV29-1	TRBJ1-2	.	CSVRPTTGGRGYTF	TGCAGCGTTCGACCGACTACAGGGGGCCGAGGCTACACCTTC
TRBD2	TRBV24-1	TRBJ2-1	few	CATSDPLPGGGNEQFF	TGTGCCACCAGTGACCCTCTCCCGGGAGGGGGAAATGAGCAGTTCTTC
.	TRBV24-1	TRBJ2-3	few	CATKGAGSTDTQYF	TGTGCCACCAAGGGGGCGGGAAGCACAGATACGCAGTATTTT
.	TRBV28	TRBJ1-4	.	CASSLFDEKLFF	TGTGCCAGCAGTTTATTCGATGAAAAACTGTTTTTT
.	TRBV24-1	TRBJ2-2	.	CATEGTGELFF	TGTGCCACCGAGGGAACCGGGGAGCTGTTTTTT
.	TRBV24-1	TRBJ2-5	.	CATSGQGALPGTQYF	TGTGCCACCAGTGGACAAGGGGCCTTACCGGGGACCCAGTACTTC
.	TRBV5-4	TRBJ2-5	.	CASSFLTGSQETQYF	TGTGCCAGCAGCTTTCTTACGGGGTCTCAAGAGACCCAGTACTTC
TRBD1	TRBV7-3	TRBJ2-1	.	CASSPDRGSYNEQFF	TGTGCCAGCAGCCCCGACAGGGGCTCCTACAATGAGCAGTTCTTC
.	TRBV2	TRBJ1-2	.	CASSPQYGYTF	TGTGCCAGCAGCCCGCAGTATGGCTACACCTTC
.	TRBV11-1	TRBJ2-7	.	CASSPGTYYEQYF	TGTGCCAGCAGCCCGGGAACCTACTACGAGCAGTACTTC
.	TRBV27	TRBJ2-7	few	CASSINRRGPYEQYF	TGTGCCAGCAGTATTAACAGGAGGGGACCCTACGAGCAGTACTTC
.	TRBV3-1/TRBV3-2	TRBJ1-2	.	CASSQRTDRFYGYTF	TGTGCCAGCAGCCAGCGCACCGACAGATTCTATGGCTACACCTTC
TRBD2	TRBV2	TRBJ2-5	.	CASSRGLAGQETQYF	TGTGCCAGCAGTAGGGGACTAGCGGGACAAGAGACCCAGTACTTC
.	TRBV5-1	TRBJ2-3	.	CASSLTSLPPTDTQYF	TGCGCCAGCAGCTTGACTAGCCTTCCTCCCACAGATACGCAGTATTTT
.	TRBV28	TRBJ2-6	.	CASSGGHGTFSGANVLTF	TGTGCCAGCAGTGGGGGACACGGTACTTTCTCTGGGGCCAACGTCCTGACTTTC
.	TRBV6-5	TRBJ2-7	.	CASSFDRSLSYEQYF	TGTGCCAGCAGTTTCGACAGGTCCCTCTCCTACGAGCAGTACTTC
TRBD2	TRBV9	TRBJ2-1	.	CASSLGLAPNEQFF	TGTGCCAGCAGCCTAGGACTAGCCCCCAATGAGCAGTTCTTC
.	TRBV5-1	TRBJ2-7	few	CASSLEGGGSYEQYF	TGCGCCAGCAGCTTGGAAGGTGGCGGATCCTACGAGCAGTACTTC
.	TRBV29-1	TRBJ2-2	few	CSVSNRGTNTGELFF	TGCAGCGTATCAAACCGGGGGACGAACACCGGGGAGCTGTTTTTT
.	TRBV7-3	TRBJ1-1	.	CASSLWPAMNTEAFF	TGTGCCAGCAGCTTATGGCCAGCGATGAACACTGAAGCTTTCTTT
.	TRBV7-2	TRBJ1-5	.	CASSLPGNQPQHF	TGTGCCAGCAGCTTACCGGGCAATCAGCCCCAGCATTTT
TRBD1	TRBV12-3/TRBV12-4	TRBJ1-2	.	CASSSDRVLTF	TGTGCCAGCAGTTCGGACAGGGTGCTAACCTTC
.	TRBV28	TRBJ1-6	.	CASSIPTGSSYNSPLHF	TGTGCCAGCAGTATCCCGACCGGGAGCTCCTATAATTCACCCCTCCACTTT
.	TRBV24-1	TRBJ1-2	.	CATSDRTNQLDGYTF	TGTGCCACCAGTGACCGGACTAACCAGCTGGATGGCTACACCTTC
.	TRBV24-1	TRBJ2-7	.	CATSRERGAEQYF	TGTGCCACCAGTAGGGAAAGGGGCGCCGAGCAGTACTTC
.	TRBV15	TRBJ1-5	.	CATSRYPVSGGSQPQHF	TGTGCCACCAGCAGATACCCCGTGTCGGGGGGGAGTCAGCCCCAGCATTTT
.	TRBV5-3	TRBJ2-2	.	CARSLSTGELFF	TGTGCCAGAAGCCTATCGACCGGGGAGCTGTTTTTT
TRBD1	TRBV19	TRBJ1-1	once	CASRGQAANTEAFF	TGTGCCAGCCGGGGACAGGCCGCGAACACTGAAGCTTTCTTT
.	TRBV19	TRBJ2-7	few	CASSPGELLLEQYF	TGTGCCAGTAGTCCAGGGGAACTACTGCTCGAGCAGTACTTC
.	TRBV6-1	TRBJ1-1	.	CASSEFPVNTEAFF	TGTGCCAGCAGTGAATTCCCAGTGAACACTGAAGCTTTCTTT
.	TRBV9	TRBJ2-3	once	CASSVGLEGGLTDTQYF	TGTGCCAGCAGCGTAGGACTAGAGGGAGGACTCACAGATACGCAGTATTTT
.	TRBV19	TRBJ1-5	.	CASTPAGDQPQHF	TGTGCCAGTACCCCAGCGGGGGATCAGCCCCAGCATTTT
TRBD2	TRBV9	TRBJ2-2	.	CASSTSTSGGAGELFF	TGTGCCAGCAGCACCTCGACTAGCGGGGGGGCCGGGGAGCTGTTTTTT
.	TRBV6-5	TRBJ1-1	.	CASTNYPGWSEAFF	TGTGCCAGCACGAACTACCCGGGTTGGAGTGAAGCTTTCTTT
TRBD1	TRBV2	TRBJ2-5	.	CASSDTRDRGQETQYF	TGTGCCAGCAGTGACACCCGGGACAGGGGGCAAGAGACCCAGTACTTC
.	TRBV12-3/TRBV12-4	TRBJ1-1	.	CASSNQNEAFF	TGTGCCAGCAGTAATCAGAATGAAGCTTTCTTT
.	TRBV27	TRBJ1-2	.	CASSTRTDGNYGYTF	TGTGCCAGCAGTACCCGGACAGATGGTAACTATGGCTACACCTTC
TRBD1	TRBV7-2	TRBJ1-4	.	CASSTYRGTTNEKLFF	TGTGCCAGCAGCACCTACAGGGGGACGACTAATGAAAAACTGTTTTTT
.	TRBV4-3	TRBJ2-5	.	CASSQGSGQSQETQYF	TGCGCCAGCAGCCAAGGGTCTGGACAGTCCCAAGAGACCCAGTACTTC
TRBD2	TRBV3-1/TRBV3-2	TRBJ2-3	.	CASSFSGRAWDTQYF	TGTGCCAGCAGCTTTAGCGGGAGGGCGTGGGATACGCAGTATTTT
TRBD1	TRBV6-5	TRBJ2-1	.	CASSYSDRGHNEQFF	TGTGCCAGCAGTTATAGTGACAGGGGGCACAATGAGCAGTTCTTC
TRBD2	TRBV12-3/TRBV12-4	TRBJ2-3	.	CASSLSSGVQYF	TGTGCCAGCAGCCTATCTAGCGGGGTCCAGTATTTT
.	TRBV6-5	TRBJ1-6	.	CASRLPTDSPLHF	TGTGCCAGCAGGCTCCCGACAGATTCACCCCTCCACTTT
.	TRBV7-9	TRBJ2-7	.	CASSPTSYEQYF	TGTGCCAGCAGCCCGACTAGCTACGAGCAGTACTTC
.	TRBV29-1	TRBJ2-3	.	CSVEDWGDYTQYF	TGCAGCGTTGAAGATTGGGGGGATTATACGCAGTATTTT
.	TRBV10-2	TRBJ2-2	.	CASSVWGAGGELFF	TGCGCCAGCAGTGTGTGGGGCGCCGGCGGGGAGCTGTTTTTT
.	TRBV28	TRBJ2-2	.	CASSLRGGTGELFF	TGTGCCAGCAGTTTAAGGGGAGGCACCGGGGAGCTGTTTTTT
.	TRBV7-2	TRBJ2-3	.	CASSLRGITDTQYF	TGTGCCAGCAGCCTCCGGGGTATTACAGATACGCAGTATTTT